Listed below are T cell receptor beta chains from one sample, sequenced in a study of T cell changes during pregnancy in multiple sclerosis. The repertoire was sequenced with immunoSEQ multiplex PCR; TCRdb's copy has only in-frame clones and lacks some. The sample records more than 80,000 clones, 90% to 95% being singletons. The specimen was peripheral blood, collected in the second trimester of pregnancy. The origin of the receptors is a female donor with multiple sclerosis, enrolled in a pregnancy study. Each CDR3 is given with its conserved first and last residue. The D gene is left open where the match is weak.

>.|TRBJ2-7|TRBV29-1
CSVGKQGIYEQYF
TGCAGCGTTGGAAAACAGGGCATCTACGAGCAGTACTTC
>TRBD1|TRBJ1-4|TRBV5-4
CASSPGQRTGNEKLFF
TGTGCCAGCAGCCCCGGGCAGCGGACAGGGAATGAAAAACTGTTTTTT
>TRBD1|TRBJ1-2|TRBV29-1
CSVLGVTGLGYTF
TGCAGCGTCTTAGGGGTGACAGGGCTTGGCTACACCTTC
>.|TRBJ2-1|TRBV27
CASSITQQNSNEQFF
TGTGCCAGCAGTATTACCCAACAGAATAGCAATGAGCAGTTCTTC
>TRBD1|TRBJ1-2|TRBV9
CASSVEGTGGYTF
TGTGCCAGCAGCGTAGAGGGGACAGGGGGCTACACCTTC
>TRBD1|TRBJ2-7|TRBV18
CASSGTGGYEQYF
TGTGCCAGCTCAGGGACAGGGGGCTACGAGCAGTACTTC
>TRBD1|TRBJ2-3|TRBV28
CASSSPTGGSTDTQYF
TGTGCCAGCAGTTCTCCGACAGGGGGTAGCACAGATACGCAGTATTTT
>.|TRBJ1-2|TRBV27
CASSPSGGVRTF
TGTGCCAGCAGTCCCTCGGGGGGGGTTAGGACCTTC
>TRBD2|TRBJ2-1|TRBV4-1
CASSQDQLGVAGDPEQFF
TGCGCCAGCAGCCAAGATCAGTTAGGAGTAGCGGGAGATCCTGAGCAGTTCTTC
>.|TRBJ1-1|TRBV30
CAWNIASGGFAEAFF
TGTGCCTGGAATATCGCCAGCGGGGGCTTCGCTGAAGCTTTCTTT